The present TCR beta chain was sequenced within a study of T cells in localized non-small cell lung cancer. General study findings and limits: Blood T cell density predicted longer survival; adjacent-lung clonality, shorter. Median approximately 58 top-100 tumor clones were shared with paired adjacent lung. A single tumor region was sequenced, leaving heterogeneity possible.

Repertoires were generated with immunoSEQ multiplex PCR, while TCRdb's copy carries only in-frame clones and drops some. Of around 67,000 clones in the sample, 85% to 90% were seen once. To note about this clone: Its antigen remains unidentified.

This sample comprised peripheral blood, obtained before any cancer treatment. The receptor comes from a woman between 40 and 69 years old with stage I lung adenocarcinoma.

For the CDR3, the DNA is TGTGCCAGCAGCTCCCAGACAGGGGGAGGAAACACCATATATTTT. It translates to CASSSQTGGGNTIYF. This chain joins TRBV7-2 and TRBJ1-3, with 9 nucleotides matching TRBD1. With 4 bases clipped from V and 4 bases from J, the junction kept 5 bases outside the gene matches. Per the germline V gene, CDR1 is SGHTA and CDR2 is FQGNSA. This CDR3 region has 15 residues.